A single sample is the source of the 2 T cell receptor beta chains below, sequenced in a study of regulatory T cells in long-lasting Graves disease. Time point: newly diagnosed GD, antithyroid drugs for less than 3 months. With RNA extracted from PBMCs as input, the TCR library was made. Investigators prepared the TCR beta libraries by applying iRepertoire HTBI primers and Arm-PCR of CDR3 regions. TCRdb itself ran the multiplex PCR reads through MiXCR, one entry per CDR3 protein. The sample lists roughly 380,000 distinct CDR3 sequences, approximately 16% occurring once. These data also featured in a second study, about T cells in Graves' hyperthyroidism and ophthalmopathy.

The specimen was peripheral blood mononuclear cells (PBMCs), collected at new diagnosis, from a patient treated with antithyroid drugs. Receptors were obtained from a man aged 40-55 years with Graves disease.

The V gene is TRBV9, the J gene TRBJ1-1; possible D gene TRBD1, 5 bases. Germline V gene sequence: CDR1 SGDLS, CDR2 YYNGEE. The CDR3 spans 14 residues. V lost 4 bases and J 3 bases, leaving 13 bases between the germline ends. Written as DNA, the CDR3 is TGTGCCAGCAGCTCCCGAGCGGGGCACACTGAAGCTTTCTTT. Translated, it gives CASSSRAGHTEAFF.

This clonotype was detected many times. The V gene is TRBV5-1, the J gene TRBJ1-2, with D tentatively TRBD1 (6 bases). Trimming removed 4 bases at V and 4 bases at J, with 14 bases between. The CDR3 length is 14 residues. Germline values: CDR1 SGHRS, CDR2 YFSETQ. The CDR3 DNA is TGCGCCAGCAGCCCGCAAACAGGGCTCTATGGCTACACCTTC. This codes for CASSPQTGLYGYTF.